This T cell receptor (beta chain) was profiled in a study of sequential checkpoint blockade in melanoma. This clone was recorded only once. Regarding treatment: randomized to nivolumab then ipilimumab (arm A) or the reverse (arm B). Generated by immunoSEQ multiplex PCR, the TCRdb table keeps only in-frame clones and is missing some. The table has some 6,200 clones, roughly 25% seen once. Germline lookup yields CDR1 SGHRS and CDR2 YFSETQ. Trimming stripped 7 bases from V and 0 bases from J, with 13 bases between. This CDR3 comprises 14 residues. The sample in question was tumor tissue (inferred from file names), obtained from a patient given nivolumab and ipilimumab in sequence. This clonotype originated in a human donor with melanoma. The rearrangement links TRBV5-1 to TRBJ1-1; D perhaps matches TRBD1 (6 bases). The CDR3 here is CASQRGGLNTEAFF. The CDR3 DNA sequence: TGCGCCAGCCAACGGGGGGGGCTGAACACTGAAGCTTTCTTT. The variable domain in full, with the rest retrieved from reference TRBV5-1 and TRBJ1-1, is KAGVTQTPRYLIKTRGQQVTLSCSPISGHRSVSWYQQTPGQGLQFLFEYFSETQRNKGNFPGRFSGRQFSNSRSEMNVSTLELGDSALYLCASQRGGLNTEAFFGQGTRLTVV.